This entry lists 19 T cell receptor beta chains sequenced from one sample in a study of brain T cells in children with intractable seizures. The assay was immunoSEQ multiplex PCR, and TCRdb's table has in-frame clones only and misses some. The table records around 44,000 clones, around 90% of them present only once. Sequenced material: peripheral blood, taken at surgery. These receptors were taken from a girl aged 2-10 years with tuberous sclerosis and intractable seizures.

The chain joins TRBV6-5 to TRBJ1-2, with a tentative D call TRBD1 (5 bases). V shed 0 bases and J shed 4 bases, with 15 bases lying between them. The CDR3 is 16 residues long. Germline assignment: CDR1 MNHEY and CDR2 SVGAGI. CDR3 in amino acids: CASSYSAGGYSYGYTF. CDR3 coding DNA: TGTGCCAGCAGTTACTCCGCTGGGGGGTATAGCTATGGCTACACCTTC.

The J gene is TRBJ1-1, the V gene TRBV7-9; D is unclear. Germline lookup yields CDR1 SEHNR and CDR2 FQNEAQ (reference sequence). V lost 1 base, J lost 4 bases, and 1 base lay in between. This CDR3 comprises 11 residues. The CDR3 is CASSLGTEAFF. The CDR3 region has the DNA TGTGCCAGCAGCTTAGGCACTGAAGCTTTCTTT.

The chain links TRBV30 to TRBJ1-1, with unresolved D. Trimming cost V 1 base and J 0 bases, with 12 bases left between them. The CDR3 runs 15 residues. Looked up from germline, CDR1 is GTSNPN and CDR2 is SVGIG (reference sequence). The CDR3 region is CAWSDDGAMNTEAFF. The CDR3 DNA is TGTGCCTGGAGTGATGACGGTGCAATGAACACTGAAGCTTTCTTT.

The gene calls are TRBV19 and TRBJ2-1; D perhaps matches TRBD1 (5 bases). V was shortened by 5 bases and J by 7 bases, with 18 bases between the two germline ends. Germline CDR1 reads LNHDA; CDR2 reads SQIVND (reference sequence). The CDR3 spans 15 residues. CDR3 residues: CASSLRAGNLNEQFF. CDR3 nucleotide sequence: TGTGCCAGTAGTCTACGGGCAGGGAATTTGAATGAGCAGTTCTTC.

The CDR3 is CASSQLAGGPETQYF. In DNA, the CDR3 is TGTGCCAGCAGCCAACTAGCGGGGGGGCCAGAGACCCAGTACTTC. The rearrangement uses TRBV3-1 (or the pseudogene TRBV3-2) and TRBJ2-5; 12 bases match TRBD2. V lost 2 bases and J lost 4; bases outside the gene matches: 2. This CDR3 region has 15 residues. CDR1 and CDR2 from the germline V gene are LGHDT and YNNKEL (reference sequence).

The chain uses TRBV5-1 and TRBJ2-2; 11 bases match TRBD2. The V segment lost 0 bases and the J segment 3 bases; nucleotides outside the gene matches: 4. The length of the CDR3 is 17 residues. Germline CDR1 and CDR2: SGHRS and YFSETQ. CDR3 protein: CASSLALAGDYTGELFF. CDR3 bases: TGCGCCAGCAGCTTGGCACTAGCGGGGGACTACACCGGGGAGCTGTTTTTT. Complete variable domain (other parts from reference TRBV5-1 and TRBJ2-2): KAGVTQTPRYLIKTRGQQVTLSCSPISGHRSVSWYQQTPGQGLQFLFEYFSETQRNKGNFPGRFSGRQFSNSRSEMNVSTLELGDSALYLCASSLALAGDYTGELFFGEGSRLTVL.

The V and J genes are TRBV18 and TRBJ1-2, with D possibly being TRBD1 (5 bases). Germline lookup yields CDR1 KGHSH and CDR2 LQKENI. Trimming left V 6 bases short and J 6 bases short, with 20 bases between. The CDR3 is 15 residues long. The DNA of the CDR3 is TGTGCCAGCTCTGCCGGAGGGGAAGGTCTGAATGGCTACACCTTC. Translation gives CASSAGGEGLNGYTF.

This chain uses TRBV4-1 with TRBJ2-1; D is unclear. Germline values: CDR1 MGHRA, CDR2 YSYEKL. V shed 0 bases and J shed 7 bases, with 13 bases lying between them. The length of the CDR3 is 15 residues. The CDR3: CASSQDRSWVNEQFF. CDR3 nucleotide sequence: TGCGCCAGCAGCCAAGATAGATCTTGGGTGAATGAGCAGTTCTTC.

CDR3 nucleotides: TGTGCCTGGAGTGATCAGGCGACAGCCCCAGGCACAGATACGCAGTATTTT. Protein sequence: CAWSDQATAPGTDTQYF. The chain is built from TRBV30 and TRBJ2-3; tentatively, D is TRBD1 (5 bases). Germline V lookup: CDR1 GTSNPN, CDR2 SVGIG (reference sequence). There are 17 residues in the CDR3. V gave up 1 base and J gave up 1 base, with 18 bases separating them.

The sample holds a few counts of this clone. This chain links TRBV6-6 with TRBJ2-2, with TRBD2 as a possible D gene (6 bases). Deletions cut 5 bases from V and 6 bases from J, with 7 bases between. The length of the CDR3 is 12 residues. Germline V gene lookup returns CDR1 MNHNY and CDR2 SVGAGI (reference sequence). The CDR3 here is CASSPGAGELFF. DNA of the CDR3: TGTGCCAGCAGTCCGGGGGCCGGGGAGCTGTTTTTT.

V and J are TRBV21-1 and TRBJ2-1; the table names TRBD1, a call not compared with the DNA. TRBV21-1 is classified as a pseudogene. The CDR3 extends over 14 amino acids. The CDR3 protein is CASQQGASYNEQFF. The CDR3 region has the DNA TGTGCCAGCCAACAGGGGGCCTCCTACAATGAGCAGTTCTTC.

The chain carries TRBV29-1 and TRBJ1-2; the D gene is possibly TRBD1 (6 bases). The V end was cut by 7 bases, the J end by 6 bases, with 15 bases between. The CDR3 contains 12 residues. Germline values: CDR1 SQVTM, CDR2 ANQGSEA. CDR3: CSGVQGGNGYTF. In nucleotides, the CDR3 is TGCAGCGGTGTACAGGGAGGGAATGGCTACACCTTC.

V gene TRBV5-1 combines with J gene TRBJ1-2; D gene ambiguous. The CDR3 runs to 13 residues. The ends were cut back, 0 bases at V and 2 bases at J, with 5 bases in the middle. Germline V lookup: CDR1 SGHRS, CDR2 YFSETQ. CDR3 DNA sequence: TGCGCCAGCAGCTTGGGGAAAAACTATGGCTACACCTTC. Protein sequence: CASSLGKNYGYTF.

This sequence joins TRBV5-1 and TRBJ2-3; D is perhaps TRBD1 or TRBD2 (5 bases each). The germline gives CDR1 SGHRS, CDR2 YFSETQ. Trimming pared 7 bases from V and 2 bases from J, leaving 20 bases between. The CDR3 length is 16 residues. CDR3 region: CASQVGWGSYTDTQYF. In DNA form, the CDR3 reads TGCGCCAGCCAAGTCGGCTGGGGGTCATACACAGATACGCAGTATTTT. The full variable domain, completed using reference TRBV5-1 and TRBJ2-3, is KAGVTQTPRYLIKTRGQQVTLSCSPISGHRSVSWYQQTPGQGLQFLFEYFSETQRNKGNFPGRFSGRQFSNSRSEMNVSTLELGDSALYLCASQVGWGSYTDTQYFGPGTRLTVL.

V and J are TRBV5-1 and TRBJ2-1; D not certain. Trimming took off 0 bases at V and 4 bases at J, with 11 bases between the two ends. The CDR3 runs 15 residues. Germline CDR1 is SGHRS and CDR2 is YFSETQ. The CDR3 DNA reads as TGCGCCAGCAGCTTGGTTCAGGCAGAATACAATGAGCAGTTCTTC. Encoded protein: CASSLVQAEYNEQFF. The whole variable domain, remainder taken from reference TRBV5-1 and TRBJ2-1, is KAGVTQTPRYLIKTRGQQVTLSCSPISGHRSVSWYQQTPGQGLQFLFEYFSETQRNKGNFPGRFSGRQFSNSRSEMNVSTLELGDSALYLCASSLVQAEYNEQFFGPGTRLTVL.

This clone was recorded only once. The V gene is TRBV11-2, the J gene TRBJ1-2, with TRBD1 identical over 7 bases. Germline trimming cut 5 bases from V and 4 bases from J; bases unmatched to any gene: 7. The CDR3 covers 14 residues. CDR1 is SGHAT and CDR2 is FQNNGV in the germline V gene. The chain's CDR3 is CASSPHTGAYGYTF. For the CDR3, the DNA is TGTGCCAGCAGCCCACACACAGGGGCCTATGGCTACACCTTC.

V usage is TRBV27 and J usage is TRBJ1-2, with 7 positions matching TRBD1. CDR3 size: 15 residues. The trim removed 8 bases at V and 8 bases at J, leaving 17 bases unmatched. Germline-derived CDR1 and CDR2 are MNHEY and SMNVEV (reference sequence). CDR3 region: CASAERGQPIGGYTF. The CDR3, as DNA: TGTGCCAGCGCGGAACGGGGACAGCCCATCGGGGGCTACACCTTC.

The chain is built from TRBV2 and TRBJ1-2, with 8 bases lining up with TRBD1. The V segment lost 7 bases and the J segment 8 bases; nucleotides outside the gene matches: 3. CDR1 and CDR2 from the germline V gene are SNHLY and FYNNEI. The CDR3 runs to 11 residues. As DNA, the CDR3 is TGTGCCAGCAATACAGGGGGAGGCTACACCTTC. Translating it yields CASNTGGGYTF.

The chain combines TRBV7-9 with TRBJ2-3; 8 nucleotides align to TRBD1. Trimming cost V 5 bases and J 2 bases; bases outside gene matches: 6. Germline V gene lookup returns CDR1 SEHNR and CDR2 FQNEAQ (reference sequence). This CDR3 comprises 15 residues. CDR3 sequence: CASSQAGGLTDTQYF. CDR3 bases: TGTGCCAGCAGCCAAGCAGGGGGCCTCACAGATACGCAGTATTTT.